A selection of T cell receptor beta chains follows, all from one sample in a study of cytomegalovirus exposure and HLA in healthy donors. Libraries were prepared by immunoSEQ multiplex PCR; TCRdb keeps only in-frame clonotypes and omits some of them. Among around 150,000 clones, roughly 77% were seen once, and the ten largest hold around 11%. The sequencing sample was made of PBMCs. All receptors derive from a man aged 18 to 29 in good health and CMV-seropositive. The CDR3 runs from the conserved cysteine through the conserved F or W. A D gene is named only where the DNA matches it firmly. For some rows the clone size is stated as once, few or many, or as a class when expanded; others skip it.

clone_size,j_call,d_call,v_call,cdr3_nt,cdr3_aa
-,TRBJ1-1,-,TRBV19,TGTGCCAGTAGTAGGGCCAGTTCGATGAACACTGAAGCTTTCTTT,CASSRASSMNTEAFF
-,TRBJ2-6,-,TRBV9,TGTGCCAGCAGCGCCCTCGGAGGGAGTTCTGGGGCCAACGTCCTGACTTTC,CASSALGGSSGANVLTF
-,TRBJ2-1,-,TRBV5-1,TGCGCCAGCAGCACGAGTCCCGGGGCCTACAATGAGCAGTTCTTC,CASSTSPGAYNEQFF
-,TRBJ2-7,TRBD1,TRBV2,TGTGCCGGACGCGACAGGGATTACTACGAGCAGTACTTC,CAGRDRDYYEQYF
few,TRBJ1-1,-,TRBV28,TGTGCCAGCAGTTTATCCCAGGGTGGGGCTTTCTTT,CASSLSQGGAFF
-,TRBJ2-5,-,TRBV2,TGTGCCAGCATTGGCAGGGGAAGGGAGACCCAGTACTTC,CASIGRGRETQYF
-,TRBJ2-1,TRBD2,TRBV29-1,TGCAGCGTTGATAAGATGACTAGCGGGAGCGATGAGCAGTTCTTC,CSVDKMTSGSDEQFF
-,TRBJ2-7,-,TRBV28,TGTGCCAGCAGTTTACGGGAGACCCTCCCCTACGAGCAGTACTTC,CASSLRETLPYEQYF
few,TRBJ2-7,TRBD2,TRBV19,TGTGCCAGTAACCCGGGACTAGCTTCCTACGAGCAGTACTTC,CASNPGLASYEQYF
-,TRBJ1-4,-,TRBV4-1,TGCGCCAGCAGCTCGCCAGGGTACCCCCCTCAAACTAATGAAAAACTGTTTTTT,CASSSPGYPPQTNEKLFF
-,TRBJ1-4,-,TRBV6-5,TGTGCCAGCAGCCAGACTGGGCCGGGGGATGAAAAACTGTTTTTT,CASSQTGPGDEKLFF
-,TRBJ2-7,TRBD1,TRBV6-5,TGTGCCAGCAGTTACTCGCCGGGACAGGGTAACTACGAGCAGTACTTC,CASSYSPGQGNYEQYF
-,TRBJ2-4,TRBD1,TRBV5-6,TGTGCCAGCACAGGACAGGGGACGAAAAACATTCAGTACTTC,CASTGQGTKNIQYF
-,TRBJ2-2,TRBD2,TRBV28,TGTGCCAGCAGTTTTGGGACTAGCTTAGGCGGGGAGCTGTTTTTT,CASSFGTSLGGELFF
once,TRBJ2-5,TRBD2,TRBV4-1,TGCGCCAGCAGCCATTTTCCGCTAGCGGAAGAGACCCAGTACTTC,CASSHFPLAEETQYF
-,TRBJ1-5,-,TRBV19,TGTGCCAGTATGGTTCAGGGTAGGAGCAATCAGCCCCAGCATTTT,CASMVQGRSNQPQHF
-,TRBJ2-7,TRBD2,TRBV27,TGTGCCAGCAGTAAGGGACTAGCGGGAGAAGGAGAGCAGTACTTC,CASSKGLAGEGEQYF
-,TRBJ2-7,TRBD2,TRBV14,TGTGCCAGCAGCCAAGATTGGGCTAGCGGGATCCACGAGCAGTACTTC,CASSQDWASGIHEQYF